The sequence of this T cell receptor beta chain was determined in a study of shared clonotypes between healthy human individuals. Study results and caveats: Between a handful of donors, naive CD4 clonotypes were shared at a level of about 5%. Clonotype sharing across donors was expected to vary with sequencing depth.

Naive CD8 cells lacked CD45RO and underwent positive selection for CCR7, leaving out terminally differentiated effector memory CD45RA+ cells. The CDR3 runs 13 residues. V lost 5 bases to trimming and J lost 5 bases, with 12 bases between them. CDR1 LGHNA and CDR2 YSLEER come from the germline V gene. TCRdb's copy holds only in-frame clones and misses some; the assay was immunoSEQ multiplex PCR. The data hold around 1.9 million clones, with about 92% observed a single time. Comments on this clone: Its antigen is unidentified.

This TCR was sampled from a man between 18 and 29 years old in good health. Some clones in this sample may be carry-over from other donors' samples. The chain links TRBV4-3 to TRBJ2-5; D not resolved. Sequenced sample: naive CD8+ T cells from PBMCs. In nucleotides, the CDR3 is TGCGCCAGCAGCAAGACTGTATGGGAGACCCAGTACTTC. Residues: CASSKTVWETQYF.